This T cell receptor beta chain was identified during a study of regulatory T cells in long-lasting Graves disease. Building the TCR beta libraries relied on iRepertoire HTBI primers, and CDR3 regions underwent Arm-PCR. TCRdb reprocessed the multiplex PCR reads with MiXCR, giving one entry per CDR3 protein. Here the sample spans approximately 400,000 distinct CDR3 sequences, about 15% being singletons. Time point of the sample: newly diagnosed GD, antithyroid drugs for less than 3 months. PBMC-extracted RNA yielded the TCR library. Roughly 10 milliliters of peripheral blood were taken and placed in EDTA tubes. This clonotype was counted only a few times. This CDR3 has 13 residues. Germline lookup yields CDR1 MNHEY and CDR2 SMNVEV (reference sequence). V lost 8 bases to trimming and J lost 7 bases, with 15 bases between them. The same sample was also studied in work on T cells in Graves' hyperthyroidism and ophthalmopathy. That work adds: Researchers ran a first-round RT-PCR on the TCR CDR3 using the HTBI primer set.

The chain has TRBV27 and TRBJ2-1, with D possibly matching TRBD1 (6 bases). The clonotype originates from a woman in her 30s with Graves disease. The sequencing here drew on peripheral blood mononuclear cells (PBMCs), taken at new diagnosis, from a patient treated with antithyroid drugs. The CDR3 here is CASSLSRGNEQFF. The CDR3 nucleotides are TGTGCCAGCTCGCTATCCAGGGGAAATGAGCAGTTCTTC.